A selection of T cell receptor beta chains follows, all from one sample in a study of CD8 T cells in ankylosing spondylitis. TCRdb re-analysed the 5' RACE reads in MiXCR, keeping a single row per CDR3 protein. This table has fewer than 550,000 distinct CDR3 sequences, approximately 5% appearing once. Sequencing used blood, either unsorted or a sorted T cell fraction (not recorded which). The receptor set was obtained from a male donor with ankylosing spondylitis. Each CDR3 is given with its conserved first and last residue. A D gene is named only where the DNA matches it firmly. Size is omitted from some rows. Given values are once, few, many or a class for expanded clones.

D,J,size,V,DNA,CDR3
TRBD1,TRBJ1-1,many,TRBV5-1,TGCGCCAGCAGCGGGGGGACAGGGTTGTACACTGAAGCTTTCTTT,CASSGGTGLYTEAFF
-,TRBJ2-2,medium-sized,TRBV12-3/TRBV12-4,TGTGCCAGCAGTTTTCTTGGTCCTGGGGAGCTGTTTTTT,CASSFLGPGELFF
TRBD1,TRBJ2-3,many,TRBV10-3,TGTGCCAACGGACAGGGGGTGACAGATACGCAGTATTTT,CANGQGVTDTQYF
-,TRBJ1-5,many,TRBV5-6,TGTGCCAGCAGCTTGTCGAAGGACACCAGTCCTAGCAATCAGCCCCAGCATTTT,CASSLSKDTSPSNQPQHF
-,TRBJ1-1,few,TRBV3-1,TGTGCCAGCAGCCAAGATTATTGGGTCCGGAACACTGAAGCTTTCTTT,CASSQDYWVRNTEAFF
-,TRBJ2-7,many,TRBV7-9,TGTGCCAGCAGCCCCCTTCGGGACGAGCAGTACTTC,CASSPLRDEQYF
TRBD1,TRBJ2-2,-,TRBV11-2,TGTGCCAGCAGCTCCCCCCGGACAGGGAACACCGGGGAGCTGTTTTTT,CASSSPRTGNTGELFF
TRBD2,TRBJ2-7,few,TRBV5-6,TGTGCCAGCAGCTTTCCGACTAGCGGCTCCTACGAGCAGTACTTC,CASSFPTSGSYEQYF
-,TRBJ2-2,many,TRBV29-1,TGCAGCGTACGAGTCGCCGACAGGCAACGCGGGGAGCTGTTTTTT,CSVRVADRQRGELFF
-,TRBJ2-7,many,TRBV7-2,TGTGCCAGCAGCCGGGCGGACTACGAGCAGTACTTC,CASSRADYEQYF
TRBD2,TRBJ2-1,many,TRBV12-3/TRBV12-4,TGTGCCAGCAGTTTAGCACTAGCGGGTTTGGGGCAGTTCTTC,CASSLALAGLGQFF
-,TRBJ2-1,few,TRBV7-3,TGTGCCAGCGGTAGGGGCCGGGATGAGCAGTTCTTC,CASGRGRDEQFF
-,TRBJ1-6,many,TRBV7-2,TGTGCCAGCAGCTTAGGTCTTGGATCACCCCTCCACTTT,CASSLGLGSPLHF
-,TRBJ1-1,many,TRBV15,TGTGCCACCAGCAGGGCCAAGAATGGGAGAACTGAAGCTTTCTTT,CATSRAKNGRTEAFF
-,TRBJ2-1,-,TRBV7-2,TGTGCCAGCAGCGCTTGGCGGGGCGGCCCCAATGAGCAGTTCTTC,CASSAWRGGPNEQFF
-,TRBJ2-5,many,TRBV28,TGTGCCAGCGGGCGGCGGACCCAGTACTTC,CASGRRTQYF
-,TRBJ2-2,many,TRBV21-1,TGTGCCAGCAGCAAGGTTCGGGACCGGGGTACCGGGGAGCTGTTTTTT,CASSKVRDRGTGELFF
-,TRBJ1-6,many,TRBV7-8,TGTGCCAGCAGCTTCTGGAATTCACCCCTCCACTTT,CASSFWNSPLHF
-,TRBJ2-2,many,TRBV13,TGTGCCAGCAGCTCCATCACCGGGGAGCTGTTTTTT,CASSSITGELFF
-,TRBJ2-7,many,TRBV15,TGTGCCACCAGCAGAGGTGCTTCGGACGAGCAGTACTTC,CATSRGASDEQYF
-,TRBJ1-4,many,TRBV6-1,TGTGCCAGCGTACAGGAAAACAATGAAAAACTGTTTTTT,CASVQENNEKLFF
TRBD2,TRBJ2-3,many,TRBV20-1,TGCAGTGCTATCACCCCGGGTCTAGCGGGGCCCACAGATACGCAGTATTTT,CSAITPGLAGPTDTQYF
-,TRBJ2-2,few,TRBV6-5,TGTGCCAGCAGTTACTCGAATCTGGGCCGTACCGGGGAGCTGTTTTTT,CASSYSNLGRTGELFF
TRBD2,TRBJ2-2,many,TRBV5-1,TGCGCCAGCAGCGACCCCTCTAGCGGGGACACCGGGGAGCTGTTTTTT,CASSDPSSGDTGELFF
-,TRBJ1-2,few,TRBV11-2,TGTGCCAGCAGCTCTACCCGGGGGGCCTATGGCTACACCTTC,CASSSTRGAYGYTF
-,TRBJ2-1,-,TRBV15,TGTGCCACCAGCAGAGATCAAGGGTTCGATGAGCAGTTCTTC,CATSRDQGFDEQFF
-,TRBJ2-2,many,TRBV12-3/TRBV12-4,TGTGCCAGCAGCTCTGGTTGGGAGTGGGGGAACACCGGGGAGCTGTTTTTT,CASSSGWEWGNTGELFF
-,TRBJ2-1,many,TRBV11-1,TGTGCCAGCAGCTTATCGGGGATTTTTAGGAATGAGCAGTTCTTC,CASSLSGIFRNEQFF
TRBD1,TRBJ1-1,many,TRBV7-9,TGTGCCAGCAGCCTGCGGGACAGTAAGGTTGAAGCTTTCTTT,CASSLRDSKVEAFF
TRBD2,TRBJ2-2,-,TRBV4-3,TGCGCCAGCAGCCAAGATAACGGCGGGGGGTTAGGCACCGGGGAGCTGTTTTTT,CASSQDNGGGLGTGELFF
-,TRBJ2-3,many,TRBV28,TGTGCCAGCAGTTCCCCTGGCGGGATTGGCGGAGATACGCAGTATTTT,CASSSPGGIGGDTQYF
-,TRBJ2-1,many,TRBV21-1,TGTGCCAATCCTAGCGGGCAGTTCTTC,CANPSGQFF
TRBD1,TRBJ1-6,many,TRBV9,TGTGCCAGCAGCGTAGCAAGTGACAGGGGTTTGCGGGGATCACCCCTCCACTTT,CASSVASDRGLRGSPLHF
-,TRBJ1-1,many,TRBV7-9,TGTGCCAGCAGCTTAGGATACGGCAGTAGTACTGAAGCTTTCTTT,CASSLGYGSSTEAFF
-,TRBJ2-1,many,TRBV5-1,TGCGCCAGCAGCTTAAGGGCAGGGTCCTACAATGAGCAGTTCTTC,CASSLRAGSYNEQFF
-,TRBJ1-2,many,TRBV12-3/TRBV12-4,TGTGCCAGCAGTCTGGACAGATTCTCCTATGGCTACACCTTC,CASSLDRFSYGYTF
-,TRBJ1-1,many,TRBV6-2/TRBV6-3,TGTGCCAGCAGCCTAGGGGAGGCCACTGAAGCTTTCTTT,CASSLGEATEAFF
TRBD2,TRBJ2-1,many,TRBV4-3,TGCGCCAGCAGCCTAACGGGACTAGCGATCAATGAGCAGTTCTTC,CASSLTGLAINEQFF